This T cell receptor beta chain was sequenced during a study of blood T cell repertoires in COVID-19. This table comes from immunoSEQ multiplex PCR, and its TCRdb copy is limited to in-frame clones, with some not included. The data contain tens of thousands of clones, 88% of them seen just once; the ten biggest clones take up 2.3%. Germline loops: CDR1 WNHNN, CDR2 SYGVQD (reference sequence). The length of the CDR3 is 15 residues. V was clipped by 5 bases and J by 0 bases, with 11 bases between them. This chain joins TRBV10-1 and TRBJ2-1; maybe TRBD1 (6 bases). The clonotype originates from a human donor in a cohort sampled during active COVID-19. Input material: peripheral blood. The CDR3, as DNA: TGCGCCAGCAGTTTTAAGACAGGCTCCTACAATGAGCAGTTCTTC. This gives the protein CASSFKTGSYNEQFF.